Presented here are 7 T cell receptor beta chains from one specimen sequenced in a study of identical twins. TCRdb reanalysed the 5' RACE reads using MiXCR and keeps one entry per CDR3 protein. The sample includes roughly 150,000 distinct CDR3 sequences, around 3.5% of them seen just once. The specimen was memory T cells sorted from blood. The receptors were gathered from a man aged 18-30 years in good health.

Many counts were recorded for this clonotype. The chain recombines TRBV6-5 with TRBJ1-4; no clear D gene. The CDR3 contains 12 residues. Deletions cut 4 bases from V and 10 bases from J, with 10 bases between. CDR1 is MNHEY and CDR2 is SVGAGI in the germline V gene. The CDR3 nucleotides read TGTGCCAGCAGTTCCCCCGGTGGAAAACTGTTTTTT. Its protein product is CASSSPGGKLFF.

This clonotype was seen repeatedly, ten times or more. V and J are TRBV4-1 and TRBJ2-6; 8 positions match TRBD2. V dropped 4 bases and J dropped 4; count of bases not matched to a gene: 15. The CDR3 loop spans 19 amino acids. Germline lookup yields CDR1 MGHRA and CDR2 YSYEKL. DNA for the CDR3: TGCGCCAGCAGCCTCCTATATTCGGGGGGGATATCAGGGGCCAACGTCCTGACTTTC. It translates to CASSLLYSGGISGANVLTF.

This clonotype was counted only a few times. This chain links TRBV5-1 with TRBJ2-5; 10 bases agree with TRBD2. Trimming at V came to 2 bases and at J to 3 bases, leaving 1 base not matched to a gene. This CDR3 contains 14 residues. From germline, CDR1 is SGHRS and CDR2 YFSETQ. The CDR3, as DNA: TGCGCCAGCAGCTTTCTAGCGGGAGAAGAGACCCAGTACTTC. Protein product: CASSFLAGEETQYF.

This rearrangement joins TRBV6-2 or TRBV6-3 to TRBJ2-6, with a tentative D call TRBD1 (5 bases). Trimming shortened V by 5 bases and J by 11 bases, and 16 bases separated the two germline ends. This CDR3 spans 14 amino acids. The germline CDR1 and CDR2 sequences are MNHEY and SVGEGT. CDR3 bases: TGTGCCAGCAGTCATAAAGGGGCCCCCGACGTCCTGACTTTC. Translating it yields CASSHKGAPDVLTF.

This clonotype has at least ten counts. This sequence joins TRBV19 and TRBJ2-1, with 14 bases fitting TRBD2. Germline V gene data show CDR1 as LNHDA and CDR2 as SQIVND (reference sequence). The CDR3 runs 14 residues. V shed 10 bases and J 6 bases; nucleotides not matched to a gene: 5. CDR3 residues: CATAGLAGVNEQFF. The CDR3 DNA reads TGTGCCACCGCGGGACTAGCGGGGGTCAATGAGCAGTTCTTC.

This clonotype occurred many times. This chain links TRBV12-3 or TRBV12-4 with TRBJ2-2, with 7 bases that match TRBD1. V lost 3 bases to trimming and J lost 7 bases; unmatched junction nucleotides: 2. The CDR3 runs 13 residues. The CDR3 nucleotides read TGTGCCAGCAGTTTTAGGGGGCACGGGGAGCTGTTTTTT. Its protein is CASSFRGHGELFF.

A remark on this clonotype: It may be a read error: a sequence one base away is much more abundant. This chain connects TRBV6-5 to TRBJ2-7; D is unclear. The CDR3 runs 15 residues. Germline CDR1 reads MNHEY; CDR2 reads SVGAGI. CDR3 residues: CASSYSPTIPGEQHF. The CDR3 coding sequence is TGTGCCAGCAGTTACTCCCCCACTATCCCCGGCGAGCAGCACTTC.